This T cell receptor (beta chain) stems from a study of blood T cell repertoires in COVID-19 (dated by TCRdb to 2019 to 2021). For the study in its entirety: The collaborator samples originated in the United States, Italy and Spain and spanned the acute and convalescent phases of COVID-19. The material from the prospective study consisted of cDNA or gDNA derived from T cells, B-cell-depleted T cells, or PBMCs. The dataset comprised deeply sampled blood TCRbeta repertoires from subjects exposed to, actively infected with, or recovered from COVID-19. A freely available public database, intended as a resource for researchers studying the immune response to SARS-CoV-2, is where the repertoires were released. The samples were drawn from the first 160 participants of the ongoing ImmuneRACE study and from some 1,300 subjects provided by 6 global collaborators. Nearly every sample came with metadata listing a de-identified subject ID, COVID-19 status, age in years and sex. Where HLA class I and class II types were available, the types were taken from metadata supplied by the sample provider, not from assay-based typing. The paper's findings and limits, for the study overall: The quantity of clinical and demographic metadata differed by source and by participant and was supplied without curation.

TCRbeta CDR3 regions were amplified from genomic DNA by means of the immunoSEQ Assay, a bias-controlled multiplex PCR. Concerning the study's data processing: The number of nucleated cells in each sample was estimated by amplification of reference gene primers within the assay. To quantify the absolute abundance of each unique TCRbeta CDR3 rearrangement, sequence reads were collapsed and filtered. For each sample, productive Simpson clonality was calculated as the square root of Simpson's diversity index across productive rearrangements. TCRdb mirrors the immuneACCESS table, restricted to in-frame sequences. Some clones are absent from its copies; in checked studies, under half trace to an unresolved V gene, and the reason for the others is unknown. V, J and clone size are taken as reported in that table, and D and trimming were inferred from the DNA itself. The sample yields some 140,000 clones; 75% to 85% were counted once. The top ten clones comprise around 5% of the sample.

The germline V gene provides CDR1 SQVTM and CDR2 ANQGSEA. V and J are truncated by 4 bases and 4 bases respectively, leaving an intervening sequence of 17 bases. Including cysteine and phenylalanine, the CDR3 has 14 amino acids. Here the CDR3 DNA is all that survives: 42 bases in frame from base 1. On this clone: The specificity of this receptor is unknown. Per-nucleotide qualities are absent, and no much larger clonotype sits a single base away.

At one collaborating source in Seattle, patients were enrolled during active infection and were followed longitudinally through the course of disease. Each collaborating institution followed its own protocols to collect whole blood in K2EDTA tubes. For TCRbeta analysis, collaborators shipped samples as frozen whole blood, isolated PBMCs, or DNA extracted from either of those sample types. The sample taken for sequencing was peripheral blood. The TCR was taken from a woman between 70 and 85 years old with COVID-19, enrolled during active disease. Rearrangement joined TRBV29-1 to TRBJ2-7, and TRBD1 may be the D gene, going by 5 matching bases. The CDR3 region: CSVGGIGKTYEQYF. The DNA sequence is TGCAGCGTTGGGGGCATAGGGAAAACTTACGAGCAGTACTTC.